These T cell receptor beta chains were read from a single sample in a study of response to subunit inactivated influenza vaccine. TCRdb reanalysed the RT-PCR reads using MiXCR and keeps one entry per CDR3 protein. The sample contains about 700,000 distinct CDR3 sequences, 13% to 15% of which appear only once. The sequenced sample was PBMCs from blood, obtained around 14 days before vaccination. These receptors were obtained from a man over 45 who received an inactivated influenza vaccine. The CDR3 runs from the conserved cysteine through the conserved F or W. The D gene is left open where the match is weak. Clone size is not always given. Where it is, it says once, few, many or a class for expanded clones.

V gene	clone size	J gene	D gene	CDR3 protein	CDR3 DNA
TRBV6-1	many	TRBJ2-3	NA	CASSEPGTDTQYF	TGTGCCAGCAGTGAGCCAGGCACAGATACGCAGTATTTT
TRBV4-1	few	TRBJ2-7	NA	CASSQGGRAAYEQYF	TGCGCCAGCAGCCAAGGGGGGCGCGCGGCCTACGAGCAGTACTTC
TRBV10-3	NA	TRBJ2-1	TRBD2	CAISVVTSGGRSSYNEQFF	TGTGCCATCAGTGTGGTGACTAGCGGGGGCCGGAGCTCCTACAATGAGCAGTTCTTC
TRBV28	few	TRBJ2-2	TRBD2	CASTPLAGGGTGELFF	TGTGCCAGCACCCCTCTAGCGGGGGGCGGCACCGGGGAGCTGTTTTTT
TRBV12-3/TRBV12-4	few	TRBJ1-3	NA	CAATDRVISGNTIYF	TGTGCCGCTACGGACCGGGTAATCTCTGGAAACACCATATATTTT
TRBV30	NA	TRBJ2-7	NA	CAWSPAPGFEQYF	TGTGCCTGGAGTCCCGCTCCAGGGTTCGAGCAGTACTTC
TRBV28	NA	TRBJ2-7	TRBD1	CASSLQAGKGQYYEQYF	TGTGCCAGCAGTTTACAGGCGGGTAAGGGACAGTACTACGAGCAGTACTTC
TRBV9	NA	TRBJ2-7	TRBD2	CASSQWGLGEQYF	TGTGCCAGCAGCCAATGGGGACTAGGCGAGCAGTACTTC
TRBV24-1	NA	TRBJ2-5	TRBD1	CATSDFRDRGRGETQYF	TGTGCCACCAGTGATTTCCGGGACAGGGGGCGCGGAGAGACCCAGTACTTC
TRBV11-2	NA	TRBJ2-4	TRBD1	CASSSLQGSKNIQYF	TGTGCCAGCAGCTCCTTACAGGGGTCCAAAAACATTCAGTACTTC
TRBV28	few	TRBJ2-2	NA	CASRWGGAGELFF	TGTGCCAGCCGGTGGGGGGGCGCCGGGGAGCTGTTTTTT
TRBV5-1	NA	TRBJ2-3	NA	CASSLAQGTTDTQYF	TGCGCCAGCAGCTTGGCCCAGGGAACCACAGATACGCAGTATTTT
TRBV2	few	TRBJ2-3	NA	CASRTQGSDTQYF	TGTGCCAGCAGAACCCAGGGTTCAGATACGCAGTATTTT
TRBV6-1	NA	TRBJ1-4	NA	CASGGQSNEKLFF	TGTGCCAGTGGCGGACAGTCTAATGAAAAACTGTTTTTT
TRBV29-1	many	TRBJ1-2	NA	CSVEGTESGGYTF	TGCAGCGTTGAAGGGACAGAGTCAGGCGGCTACACCTTC
TRBV28	NA	TRBJ2-3	NA	CASSSRTDKLDTQYF	TGTGCCAGCAGTTCCAGGACAGACAAGCTAGATACGCAGTATTTT
TRBV20-1	NA	TRBJ2-5	NA	CSARGQDYQETQYF	TGCAGTGCTAGAGGTCAAGACTACCAAGAGACCCAGTACTTC
TRBV6-5	NA	TRBJ2-3	NA	CASSYWGDRTDTQYF	TGTGCCAGCAGTTACTGGGGGGACAGAACTGATACGCAGTATTTT
TRBV6-2/TRBV6-3	NA	TRBJ2-7	NA	CASSVTGLLYEQYF	TGTGCCAGCAGCGTGACGGGACTCCTCTACGAGCAGTACTTC
TRBV29-1	NA	TRBJ2-1	TRBD1	CSVTDRGPTFYNEQFF	TGCAGCGTTACGGACAGGGGGCCTACTTTTTACAATGAGCAGTTCTTC